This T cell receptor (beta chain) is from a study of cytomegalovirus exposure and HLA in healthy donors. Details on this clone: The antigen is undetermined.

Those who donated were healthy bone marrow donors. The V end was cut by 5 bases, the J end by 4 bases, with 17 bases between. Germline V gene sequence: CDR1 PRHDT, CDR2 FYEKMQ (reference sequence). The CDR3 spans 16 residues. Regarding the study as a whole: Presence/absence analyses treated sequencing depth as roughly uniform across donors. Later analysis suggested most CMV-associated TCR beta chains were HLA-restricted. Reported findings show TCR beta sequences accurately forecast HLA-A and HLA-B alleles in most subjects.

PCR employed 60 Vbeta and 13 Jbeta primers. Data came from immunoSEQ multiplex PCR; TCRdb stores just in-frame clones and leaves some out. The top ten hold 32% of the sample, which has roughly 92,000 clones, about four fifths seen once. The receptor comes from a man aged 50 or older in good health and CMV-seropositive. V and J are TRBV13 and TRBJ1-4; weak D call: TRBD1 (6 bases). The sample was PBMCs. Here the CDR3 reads CASSRQPGQINEKLFF. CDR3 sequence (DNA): TGTGCCAGCAGCCGGCAACCGGGACAAATTAATGAAAAACTGTTTTTT. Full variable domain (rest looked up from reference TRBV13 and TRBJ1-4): AAGVIQSPRHLIKEKRETATLKCYPIPRHDTVYWYQQGPGQDPQFLISFYEKMQSDKGSIPDRFSAQQFSDYHSELNMSSLELGDSALYFCASSRQPGQINEKLFFGSGTQLSVL.